This entry lists 9 T cell receptor beta chains sequenced from one sample in a study of vaccination and CD4 T cells after COVID-19. Treatment: approximately 11-day PBMC culture with coronavirus spike peptide pools or control peptides (ViraFEST assay). These receptors' targets are unknown. The Oncomine TCR Beta short-read assay was what sequenced the DNA obtained from cultured CD4+ T cells. TCRdb fed the PCR reads into MiXCR, producing one record per CDR3 protein. The profile covers around 9,000 distinct CDR3 sequences, with 50% to 65% appearing a single time and roughly 7.2% taken by the ten largest. The source material was CD4+ T cells from blood, cultured in vitro. These TCRs come from a human donor who had recovered from COVID-19.

The chain uses TRBV6-1 and TRBJ2-7; 8 bases are shared with TRBD1. The J segment lost 2 bases and the V segment lost 7 bases, leaving 7 bases of the junction unmatched. The CDR3 covers 14 residues. CDR1 MNHNS and CDR2 SASEGT come from the germline V gene. The CDR3 region has the DNA TGTGCCAGCACCCCGGACAGGGCTACCTACGAGCAGTACTTC. Its protein is CASTPDRATYEQYF.

The chain joins TRBV4-3 to TRBJ1-5; 10 bases are a match to TRBD1. The CDR3 is 17 residues long. J was trimmed by 2 bases and V by 0 bases; bases with no gene match: 4. Germline V gives CDR1 LGHNA, CDR2 YSLEER. For the CDR3, the DNA is TGCGCCAGCAGCCAAGATCTCGGACAGGGGGGCAATCAGCCCCAGCATTTT. Translation: CASSQDLGQGGNQPQHF.

The chain carries TRBV2 and TRBJ2-2; D tentatively fits TRBD1 or TRBD2 (6 bases each). The CDR3 spans 14 residues. Trimming pared 7 bases from V and 2 bases from J, leaving 11 bases between. Germline-derived CDR1 and CDR2 are SNHLY and FYNNEI. For the CDR3, the DNA is TGTGCCAGCACCTTGGGGGGCAACACCGGGGAGCTGTTTTTT. It yields the protein CASTLGGNTGELFF.

This chain uses TRBV4-3 with TRBJ1-6; no firm D call. The CDR3 contains 13 residues. Germline loops: CDR1 LGHNA, CDR2 YSLEER. The V end was cut by 0 bases, the J end by 8 bases, with 5 bases between. The DNA of the CDR3 is TGCGCCAGCAGCCAAGACCAGGATTCACCCCTCCACTTT. Translating gives CASSQDQDSPLHF.

The V and J genes are TRBV4-1 and TRBJ2-2; a possible D gene is TRBD2 (6 bases). V lost 0 bases and J 6 bases, leaving 14 bases between the germline ends. The CDR3 consists of 16 residues. Germline V gene data show CDR1 as MGHRA and CDR2 as YSYEKL. The CDR3 nucleotides are TGCGCCAGCAGCCAAGATGTTGGGAGGAATTCCGGGGAGCTGTTTTTT. It codes for CASSQDVGRNSGELFF.

V and J are TRBV7-2 and TRBJ2-7; D gene uncertain. Germline lookup yields CDR1 SGHTA and CDR2 FQGNSA. This CDR3 has 14 residues. V dropped 3 bases and J dropped 0 bases, with 9 bases sitting between them. The DNA of the CDR3 is TGTGCCAGCAGCTTGACCCGCACCTCCTACGAGCAGTACTTC. Its protein product is CASSLTRTSYEQYF.

V gene TRBV20-1 combines with J gene TRBJ1-6; 8 bases map to TRBD1. Germline V CDR1 and CDR2: DFQATT, SNEGSKA (reference sequence). With 6 bases clipped from V and 0 bases from J, the junction kept 7 bases outside the gene matches. The CDR3 spans 16 residues. The CDR3 reads CSAPDRASSYNSPLHF. The CDR3 coding sequence is TGCAGTGCACCGGACAGGGCCAGCTCCTATAATTCACCCCTCCACTTT.

By proportion, this clonotype is medium-sized. This chain links TRBV6-1 with TRBJ1-1; D perhaps matches TRBD1 (6 bases). Germline V gives CDR1 MNHNS, CDR2 SASEGT. The CDR3 consists of 14 residues. Trimming left V 2 bases short and J 4 bases short, with 11 bases between. This CDR3 reads CASSETRGSTEAFF. The CDR3 nucleotides read TGTGCCAGCAGTGAAACCAGGGGATCCACTGAAGCTTTCTTT.

The chain links TRBV19 to TRBJ2-7; D gene ambiguous. Germline V lookup: CDR1 LNHDA, CDR2 SQIVND (reference sequence). The CDR3 is 14 residues long. V dropped 2 bases and J dropped 3 bases, with 11 bases sitting between them. The CDR3 region has the DNA TGTGCCAGTAGTATAAGGCACTCTTACTACGAGCAGTACTTC. Translation gives CASSIRHSYYEQYF.